This TCR beta chain stems from a study of blood T cell repertoires in COVID-19. The protocol was immunoSEQ multiplex PCR, while the TCRdb copy is restricted to in-frame clones and leaves out a portion. The sample holds around 200,000 clones; more than 75% are singletons and the top ten take 0.8% to 1%. Sequencing was performed on peripheral blood. The TCR was taken from a woman between 18 and 29 years old who had recovered from COVID-19.

In DNA, the CDR3 is TGCAGCGTTGACGGCCCGGACTCCTATTACACAGATACGCAGTATTTT. Protein product: CSVDGPDSYYTDTQYF. The gene calls are TRBV29-1 and TRBJ2-3; a weak D match, TRBD2 (5 bases). Germline V gene sequence: CDR1 SQVTM, CDR2 ANQGSEA. Trimming removed 3 bases at V and 2 bases at J, with 18 bases between. The CDR3 spans 16 residues.